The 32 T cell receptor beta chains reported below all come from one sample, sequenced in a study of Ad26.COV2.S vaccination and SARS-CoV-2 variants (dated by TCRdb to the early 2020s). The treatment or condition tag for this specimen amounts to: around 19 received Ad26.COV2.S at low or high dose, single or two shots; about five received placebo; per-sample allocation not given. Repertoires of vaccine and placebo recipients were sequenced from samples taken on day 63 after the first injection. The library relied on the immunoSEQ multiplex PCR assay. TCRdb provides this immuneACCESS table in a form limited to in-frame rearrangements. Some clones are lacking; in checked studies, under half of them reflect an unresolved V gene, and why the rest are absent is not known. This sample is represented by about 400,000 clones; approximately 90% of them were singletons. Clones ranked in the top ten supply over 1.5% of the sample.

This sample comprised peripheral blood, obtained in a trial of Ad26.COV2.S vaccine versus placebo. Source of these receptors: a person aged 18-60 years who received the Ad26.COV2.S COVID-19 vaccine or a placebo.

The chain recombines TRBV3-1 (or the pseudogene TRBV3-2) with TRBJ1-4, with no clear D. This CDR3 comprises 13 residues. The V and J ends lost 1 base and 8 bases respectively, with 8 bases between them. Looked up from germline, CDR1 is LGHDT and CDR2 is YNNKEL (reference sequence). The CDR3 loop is CASSQGILEKLFF. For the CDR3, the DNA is TGTGCCAGCAGCCAAGGGATTTTGGAAAAACTGTTTTTT.

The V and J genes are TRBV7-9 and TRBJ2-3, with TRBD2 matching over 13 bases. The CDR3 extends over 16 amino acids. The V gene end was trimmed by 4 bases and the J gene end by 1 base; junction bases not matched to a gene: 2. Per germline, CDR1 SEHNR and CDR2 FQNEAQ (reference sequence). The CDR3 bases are TGTGCCAGCAGCTCTGGACTAGCGGGAGGCACAGATACGCAGTATTTT. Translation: CASSSGLAGGTDTQYF.

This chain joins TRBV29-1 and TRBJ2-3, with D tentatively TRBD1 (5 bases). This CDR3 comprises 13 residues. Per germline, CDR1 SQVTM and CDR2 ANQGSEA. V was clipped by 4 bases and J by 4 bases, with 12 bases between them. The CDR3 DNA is TGCAGCGTTGCTCAGGGTGGGCCAGATACGCAGTATTTT. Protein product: CSVAQGGPDTQYF.

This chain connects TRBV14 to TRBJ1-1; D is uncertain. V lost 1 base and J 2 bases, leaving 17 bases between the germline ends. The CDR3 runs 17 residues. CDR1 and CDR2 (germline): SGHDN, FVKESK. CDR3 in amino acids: CASSQAGVLFGNTEAFF. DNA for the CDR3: TGTGCCAGCAGCCAAGCCGGGGTTCTTTTCGGAAACACTGAAGCTTTCTTT. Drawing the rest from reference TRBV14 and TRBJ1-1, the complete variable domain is EAGVTQFPSHSVIEKGQTVTLRCDPISGHDNLYWYRRVMGKEIKFLLHFVKESKQDESGMPNNRFLAERTGGTYSTLKVQPAELEDSGVYFCASSQAGVLFGNTEAFFGQGTRLTVV.

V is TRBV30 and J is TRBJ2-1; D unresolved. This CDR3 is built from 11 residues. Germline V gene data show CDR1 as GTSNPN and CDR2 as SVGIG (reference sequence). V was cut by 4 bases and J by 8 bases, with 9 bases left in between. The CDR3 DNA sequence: TGTGCCTGGAAGTCTAGAGATGAGCAGTTCTTC. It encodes CAWKSRDEQFF.

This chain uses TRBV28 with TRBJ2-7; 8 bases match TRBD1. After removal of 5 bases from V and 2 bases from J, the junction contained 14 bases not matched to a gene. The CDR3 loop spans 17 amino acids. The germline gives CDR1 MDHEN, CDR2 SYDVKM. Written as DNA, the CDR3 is TGTGCCAGCAGTCCAATTCCCGGACAGGGTGGAACCTACGAGCAGTACTTC. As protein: CASSPIPGQGGTYEQYF.

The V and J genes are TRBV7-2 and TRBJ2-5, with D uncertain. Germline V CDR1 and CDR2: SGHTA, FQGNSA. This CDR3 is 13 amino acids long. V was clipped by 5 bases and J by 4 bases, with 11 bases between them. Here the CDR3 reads CASSRSRAETQYF. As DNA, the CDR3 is TGTGCCAGCAGCCGTAGCCGGGCAGAGACCCAGTACTTC.

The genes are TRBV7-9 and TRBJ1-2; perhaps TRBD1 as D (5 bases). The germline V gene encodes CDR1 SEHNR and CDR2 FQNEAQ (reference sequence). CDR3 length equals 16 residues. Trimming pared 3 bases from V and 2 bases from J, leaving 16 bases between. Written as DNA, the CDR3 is TGTGCCAGCAGCTTCGGGTTCGGCAGGGAGAACTATGGCTACACCTTC. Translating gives CASSFGFGRENYGYTF.

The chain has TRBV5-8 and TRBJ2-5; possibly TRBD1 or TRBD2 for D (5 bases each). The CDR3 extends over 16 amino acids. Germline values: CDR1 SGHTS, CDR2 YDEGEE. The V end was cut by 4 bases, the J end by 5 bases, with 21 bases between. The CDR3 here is CASSAGTVATWETQYF. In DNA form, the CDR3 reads TGTGCCAGCAGCGCCGGGACGGTGGCCACTTGGGAGACCCAGTACTTC. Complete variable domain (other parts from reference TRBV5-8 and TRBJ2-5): EAGVTQSPTHLIKTRGQQATLRCSPISGHTSVYWYQQALGLGLQFLLWYDEGEERNRGNFPPRFSGRQFPNYSSELNVNALELEDSALYLCASSAGTVATWETQYFGPGTRLLVL.

The CDR3 nucleotides are TGTGCCAGCAGTCAGATGAACACTGAAGCTTTCTTT. It is translated as CASSQMNTEAFF. The V call is TRBV25-1, the J call TRBJ1-1, with unresolved D. Trimming stripped 5 bases from V and 0 bases from J, with 4 bases between. Germline CDR1 is MGHDK and CDR2 is SYGVNS. The CDR3 spans 12 residues.

The chain's CDR3 is CASSRAGTGQFF. CDR3 DNA sequence: TGTGCCAGCAGCAGGGCCGGGACAGGGCAGTTCTTC. V and J are TRBV21-1 and TRBJ2-1; TRBD1, the D gene given by the table, was not confirmed from the DNA. TRBV21-1 is a listed pseudogene. This CDR3 is built from 12 residues.

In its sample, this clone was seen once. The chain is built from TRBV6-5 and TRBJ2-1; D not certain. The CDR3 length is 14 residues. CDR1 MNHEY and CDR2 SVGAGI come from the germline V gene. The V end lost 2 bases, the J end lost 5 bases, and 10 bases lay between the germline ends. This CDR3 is CASSYRSRNNEQFF. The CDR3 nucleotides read TGTGCCAGCAGTTACCGATCGCGGAACAATGAGCAGTTCTTC.

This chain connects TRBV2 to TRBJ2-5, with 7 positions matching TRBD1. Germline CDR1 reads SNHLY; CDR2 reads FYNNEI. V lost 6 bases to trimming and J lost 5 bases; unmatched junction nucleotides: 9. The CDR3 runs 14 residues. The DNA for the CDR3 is TGTGCCAGCAGGGAGACAGGGTTAAGGGAGACCCAGTACTTC. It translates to CASRETGLRETQYF.

The CDR3 protein is CASSTGTTGWEEQYF. The CDR3 DNA follows: TGTGCCAGCAGTACCGGGACTACCGGCTGGGAAGAGCAGTACTTC. The genes are TRBV27 and TRBJ2-7; 7 bases match TRBD2. This CDR3 has 15 amino acids. Trimming at V came to 5 bases and at J to 7 bases, leaving 14 bases not matched to a gene. Germline CDR1 and CDR2: MNHEY and SMNVEV (reference sequence).

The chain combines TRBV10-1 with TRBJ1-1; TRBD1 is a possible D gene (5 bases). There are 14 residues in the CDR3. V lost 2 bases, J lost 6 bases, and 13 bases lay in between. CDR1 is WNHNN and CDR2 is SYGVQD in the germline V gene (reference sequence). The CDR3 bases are TGCGCCAGCAGTGAGACTTCCGGGGACGCTGAAGCTTTCTTT. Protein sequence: CASSETSGDAEAFF.

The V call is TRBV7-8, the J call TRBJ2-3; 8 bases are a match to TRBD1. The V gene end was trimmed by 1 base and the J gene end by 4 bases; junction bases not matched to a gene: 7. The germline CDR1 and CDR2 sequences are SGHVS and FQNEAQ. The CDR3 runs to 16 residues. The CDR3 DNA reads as TGTGCCAGCAGCTTAGTGACAGGGGCGAGGGCAGATACGCAGTATTTT. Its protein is CASSLVTGARADTQYF. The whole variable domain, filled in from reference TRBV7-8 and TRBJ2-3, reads GAGVSQSPRYKVAKRGQDVALRCDPISGHVSLFWYQQALGQGPEFLTYFQNEAQLDKSGLPSDRFFAERPEGSVSTLKIQRTQQEDSAVYLCASSLVTGARADTQYFGPGTRLTVL.

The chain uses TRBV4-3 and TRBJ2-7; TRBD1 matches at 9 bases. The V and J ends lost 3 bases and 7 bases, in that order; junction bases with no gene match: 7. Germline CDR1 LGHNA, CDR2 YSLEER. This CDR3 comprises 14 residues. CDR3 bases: TGCGCCAGCAGCCAGGGACAGGGAGAAGTGGAGCAGTACTTC. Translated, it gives CASSQGQGEVEQYF.

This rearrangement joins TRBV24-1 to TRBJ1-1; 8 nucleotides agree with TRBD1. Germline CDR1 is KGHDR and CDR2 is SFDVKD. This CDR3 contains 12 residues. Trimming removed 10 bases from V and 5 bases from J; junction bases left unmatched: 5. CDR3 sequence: CATRYRGTEAFF. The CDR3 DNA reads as TGTGCCACTAGGTACAGGGGGACTGAAGCTTTCTTT.

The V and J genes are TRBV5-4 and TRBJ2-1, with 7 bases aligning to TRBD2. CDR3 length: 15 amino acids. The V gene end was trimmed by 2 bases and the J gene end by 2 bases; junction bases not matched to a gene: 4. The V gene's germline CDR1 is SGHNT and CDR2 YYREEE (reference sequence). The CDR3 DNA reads TGTGCCAGCAGCTTCCGACTAGCTACCTACAATGAGCAGTTCTTC. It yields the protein CASSFRLATYNEQFF.

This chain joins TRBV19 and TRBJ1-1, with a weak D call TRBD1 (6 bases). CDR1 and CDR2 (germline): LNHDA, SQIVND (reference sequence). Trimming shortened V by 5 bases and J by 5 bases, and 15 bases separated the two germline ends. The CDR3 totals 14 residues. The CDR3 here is CASSETGAGTEAFF. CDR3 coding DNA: TGTGCCAGTAGTGAGACGGGGGCAGGGACTGAAGCTTTCTTT.

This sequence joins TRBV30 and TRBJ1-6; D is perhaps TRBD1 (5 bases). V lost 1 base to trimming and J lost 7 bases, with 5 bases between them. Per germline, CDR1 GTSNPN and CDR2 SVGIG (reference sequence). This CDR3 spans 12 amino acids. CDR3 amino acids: CAWSEGNSPLHF. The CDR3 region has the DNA TGTGCCTGGAGTGAGGGGAATTCACCCCTCCACTTT.

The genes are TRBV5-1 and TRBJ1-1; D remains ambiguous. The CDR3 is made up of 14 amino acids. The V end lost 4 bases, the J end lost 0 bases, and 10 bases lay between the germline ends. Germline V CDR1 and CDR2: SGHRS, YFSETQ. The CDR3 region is CASSPTLMNTEAFF. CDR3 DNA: TGCGCCAGCAGCCCGACCTTGATGAACACTGAAGCTTTCTTT.

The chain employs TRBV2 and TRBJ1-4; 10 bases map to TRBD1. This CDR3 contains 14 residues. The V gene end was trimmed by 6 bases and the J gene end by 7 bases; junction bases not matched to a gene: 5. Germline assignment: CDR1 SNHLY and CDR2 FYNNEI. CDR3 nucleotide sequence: TGTGCCAGCAGGCCCGGGACAGGGGCTGAAAAACTGTTTTTT. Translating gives CASRPGTGAEKLFF.

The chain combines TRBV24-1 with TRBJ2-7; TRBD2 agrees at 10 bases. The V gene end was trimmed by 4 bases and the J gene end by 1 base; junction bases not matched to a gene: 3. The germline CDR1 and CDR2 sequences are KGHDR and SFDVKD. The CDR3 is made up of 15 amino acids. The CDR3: CATSEASGRSYEQYF. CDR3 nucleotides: TGTGCCACCAGTGAGGCTAGCGGGAGATCCTACGAGCAGTACTTC.

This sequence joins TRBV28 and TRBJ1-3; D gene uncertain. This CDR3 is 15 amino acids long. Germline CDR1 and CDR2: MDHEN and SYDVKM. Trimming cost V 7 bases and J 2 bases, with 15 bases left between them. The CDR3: CASTPGGGAGNTIYF. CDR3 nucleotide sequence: TGTGCCAGCACCCCGGGAGGCGGAGCTGGAAACACCATATATTTT.

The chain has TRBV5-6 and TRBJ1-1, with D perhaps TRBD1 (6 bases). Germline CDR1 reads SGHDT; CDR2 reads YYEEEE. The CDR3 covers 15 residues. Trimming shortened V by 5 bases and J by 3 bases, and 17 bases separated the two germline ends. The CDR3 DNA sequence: TGTGCCAGCAGTTACACAGGGCGCGGGGACACTGAAGCTTTCTTT. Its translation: CASSYTGRGDTEAFF.

The CDR3 loop reads CASSEGLAGAREQYF. CDR3 in DNA: TGTGCCAGCAGCGAAGGACTAGCGGGAGCGCGAGAGCAGTACTTC. The chain carries TRBV28 and TRBJ2-7; 13 bases align to TRBD2. The CDR3 is 15 residues long. Germline loops: CDR1 MDHEN, CDR2 SYDVKM. J lost 7 bases, V lost 6 bases, and 9 bases had no gene match.

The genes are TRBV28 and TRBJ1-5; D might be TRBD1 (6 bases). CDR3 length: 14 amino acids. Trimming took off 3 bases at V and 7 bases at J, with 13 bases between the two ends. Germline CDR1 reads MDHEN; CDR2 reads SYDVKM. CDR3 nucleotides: TGTGCCAGCAGTTTGTTGGGGGGCGGCCAGCCCCAGCATTTT. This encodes CASSLLGGGQPQHF. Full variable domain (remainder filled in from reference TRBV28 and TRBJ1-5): DVKVTQSSRYLVKRTGEKVFLECVQDMDHENMFWYRQDPGLGLRLIYFSYDVKMKEKGDIPEGYSVSREKKERFSLILESASTNQTSMYLCASSLLGGGQPQHFGDGTRLSIL.

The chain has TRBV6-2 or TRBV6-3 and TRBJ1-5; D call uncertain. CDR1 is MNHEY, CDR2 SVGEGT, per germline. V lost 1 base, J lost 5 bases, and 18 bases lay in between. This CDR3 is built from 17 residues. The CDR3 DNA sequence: TGTGCCAGCAGTTACTACGGAGGGCTTCCCACCCATCAGCCCCAGCATTTT. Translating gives CASSYYGGLPTHQPQHF.

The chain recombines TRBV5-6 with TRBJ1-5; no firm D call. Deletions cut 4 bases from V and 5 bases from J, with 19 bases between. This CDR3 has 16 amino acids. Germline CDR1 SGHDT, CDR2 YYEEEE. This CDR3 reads CASSRSVVAGYQPQHF. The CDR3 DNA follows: TGTGCCAGCAGCCGGTCTGTGGTAGCAGGATATCAGCCCCAGCATTTT.

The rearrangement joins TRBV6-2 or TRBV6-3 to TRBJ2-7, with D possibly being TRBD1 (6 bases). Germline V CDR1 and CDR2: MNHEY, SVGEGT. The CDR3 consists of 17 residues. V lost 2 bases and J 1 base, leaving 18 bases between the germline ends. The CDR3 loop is CASSYPYKGDISYEQYF. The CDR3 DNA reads TGTGCCAGCAGTTACCCTTACAAGGGGGATATTTCCTACGAGCAGTACTTC.

This chain's CDR3 is CASSEGLYEQYF. CDR3 nucleotide sequence: TGTGCCAGCAGTGAAGGGCTCTACGAGCAGTACTTC. The chain is built from TRBV6-1 and TRBJ2-7; no definite D call. The germline CDR1 and CDR2 sequences are MNHNS and SASEGT. This CDR3 is built from 12 residues. The germline V and J ends were trimmed by 1 base and 3 bases, with 4 bases remaining between them.